This is a list of T cell receptor beta chains from one sample in a study of blood T cells in healthy people across ages. One entry per CDR3 protein results from TCRdb running MiXCR on the 5' RACE reads. This table holds approximately 820,000 distinct CDR3 sequences, under 55% found once. The sample consisted of blood. Receptors originate from a man aged 55-75 years in good health. The CDR3 runs from the conserved cysteine through the conserved F or W. The order of the fields is J gene, D gene, V gene, clone size, CDR3 DNA, CDR3 protein. A D gene is named only where the DNA matches it firmly. Clone size appears in some rows only: once, few, many, or a class for an expanded clone.

>TRBJ1-2|.|TRBV29-1|.
TGCAGCGTTGAGGAAATCCTCGGGTCTGGCTACACCTTC
CSVEEILGSGYTF
>TRBJ2-7|.|TRBV6-1|few
TGTGCCAGCAGTGAAGCAGACGGGGGCTCTTACGAGCAGTACTTC
CASSEADGGSYEQYF
>TRBJ2-3|TRBD2|TRBV5-1|.
TGCGCCAGCAGCGTAACATGGAAATCCGGGACTAGCGGCAGCACAGATACGCAGTATTTT
CASSVTWKSGTSGSTDTQYF
>TRBJ2-7|TRBD2|TRBV20-1|.
TGCAGTGCTATAAACCGGACTAGCGGGGGAGGGGTCCAGTACTTC
CSAINRTSGGGVQYF
>TRBJ1-2|TRBD1|TRBV10-2|.
TGCGCCAGCAGGGGACAGGGGGCTCACTATGGCTGCACCTTC
CASRGQGAHYGCTF
>TRBJ1-2|.|TRBV7-8|.
TGTGCCAGCAGCTTCAGGCGTTACTATGGCTACACCTTC
CASSFRRYYGYTF
>TRBJ2-1|.|TRBV3-1|.
TGCGCCAGCAGCTTGGGGCCGGTGGGTGAGCAGTTCTTC
CASSLGPVGEQFF
>TRBJ2-3|TRBD2|TRBV4-3|few
TGCGCCAGCAGCCAAGATAGCGGGGGGGTTGATACGCAGTATTTT
CASSQDSGGVDTQYF
>TRBJ2-7|TRBD2|TRBV5-1|.
TGCGCCAGCAGCTTGTTCGGTGGTCTAGCGGGGGGCGAGCAGTACTTC
CASSLFGGLAGGEQYF
>TRBJ1-1|.|TRBV7-9|few
TGTGCCAGCAGCTTAGTACAGGTTGAAGCTTTCTTT
CASSLVQVEAFF
>TRBJ1-2|.|TRBV21-1|.
TGTGCCAGCAGCGGGGAACCGGGACAATATAACTATGACTACACCTTC
CASSGEPGQYNYDYTF
>TRBJ2-3|.|TRBV6-6|few
TGTGCCAGCAGTTACCGCAGGGTCTTAGATACGCAGTATTTT
CASSYRRVLDTQYF
>TRBJ1-1|.|TRBV7-9|.
TGTGCCAGCAGCTCGACAGGTGGCAAAGTAGAAGCTTTCTTT
CASSSTGGKVEAFF
>TRBJ2-5|TRBD2|TRBV28|few
TGTGCCAGCAGTCCCCCACTAGCGGGGCTACGGGAGCAGTACTTC
CASSPPLAGLREQYF
>TRBJ1-6|TRBD1|TRBV12-3/TRBV12-4|.
TGTGCCAGCAGTCCCAAGACAGGGTGGAATTCACCCCTCCACTTT
CASSPKTGWNSPLHF
>TRBJ2-3|.|TRBV3-1|.
TGTGCCAGCAGCCAAGATAGCACAAATACGCAGTATTTT
CASSQDSTNTQYF
>TRBJ2-1|TRBD2|TRBV3-1|.
TGTGCCAGCAGCCACCGACTAGCGGGGGGGCCTGAGCAGTTCTTC
CASSHRLAGGPEQFF
>TRBJ2-5|TRBD2|TRBV7-9|.
TGTGCCAGCACCCCAGGGGGGACTAGCCTTGAGACCCAGTACTTC
CASTPGGTSLETQYF
>TRBJ2-2|TRBD1|TRBV12-3/TRBV12-4|.
TGTGCCAGCAGCTCCGGGACAGGCCCCGGGGAGCTGTTTTTT
CASSSGTGPGELFF
>TRBJ2-1|.|TRBV3-1|.
TGTGCCAGCAGCCAAGGATGGGTTGAGCAGTTCTTC
CASSQGWVEQFF
>TRBJ1-1|.|TRBV12-5|.
TGTGCTAGTGCCCCAGACTCATTATTGAACACTGAAGCTTTCTTT
CASAPDSLLNTEAFF
>TRBJ1-6|.|TRBV20-1|.
TGCAGTGCTAGAGATCCTGGGGGCAACTCCTATAATTCACCCCTCCACTTT
CSARDPGGNSYNSPLHF
>TRBJ2-5|.|TRBV20-1|.
TGCAGTGCTAGAGATCTAAATCGGGGGGCGGACAATGAGCAGTACTTC
CSARDLNRGADNEQYF
>TRBJ1-2|TRBD1|TRBV14|.
TGTGCCAGCAGCCACACCGGGACAGGGGGTTTCTATGGCTACACCTTC
CASSHTGTGGFYGYTF
>TRBJ1-6|TRBD1|TRBV9|.
TGTGCCAGCAGCGAGAAGGGACAGGGGGCCACGTCTTATAATGCACCCCTCCACTTT
CASSEKGQGATSYNAPLHF
>TRBJ2-7|TRBD2|TRBV14|.
TGTGCCAGCAGCCCCTATAAGTGGGGGGTGCCGGGGGGAGCCTACGAGCAGTACTTC
CASSPYKWGVPGGAYEQYF
>TRBJ2-1|.|TRBV11-2|.
TGTGCCAGCAGCTTTATTTACAATGAGCAGGTCTTC
CASSFIYNEQVF
>TRBJ2-6|.|TRBV11-2|once
TGTGCCAGCAGACTAAGCAACAGGGCTGGGGCCAACGTCCTGACTTTC
CASRLSNRAGANVLTF
>TRBJ2-1|.|TRBV3-1|.
TGTGCCAGCAGCCAAGATTACAAAACTGAGCAGTTCTTC
CASSQDYKTEQFF
>TRBJ1-2|.|TRBV11-2|few
TGTGCCAGCAGCTTAGTCGCGGGGCTCCCTAATGTTGGCTACACCTTC
CASSLVAGLPNVGYTF
>TRBJ2-3|.|TRBV11-2|.
TGTGCCAGCAGCCCTAGCTTCGCTCTAGATACGCAGTATTTT
CASSPSFALDTQYF
>TRBJ2-7|TRBD1|TRBV5-1|.
TGCGCCAGCAGCTTGGTTTCTGGACAGGGGGCTTACGAGCAGTACTTC
CASSLVSGQGAYEQYF
>TRBJ2-5|.|TRBV3-1|.
TGTGCCAGCAGCCAAGATGGCAGGGGATCACGAGAGACCCAGTACTTC
CASSQDGRGSRETQYF
>TRBJ2-1|TRBD2|TRBV20-1|few
TGCAGTGCAACCCGACTAGCGGGGGGGCTTGGAAATGAGCAGTTCTTC
CSATRLAGGLGNEQFF
>TRBJ1-1|.|TRBV7-2|.
TGTGCCAGCAGCTACCTCGGGACCCCGAACACTGAAGCTTTCTTT
CASSYLGTPNTEAFF
>TRBJ1-5|.|TRBV7-2|.
TGTGCCAGCAGCTTTGACTACGGGGGCGATCAGCCCCAGCATTTT
CASSFDYGGDQPQHF
>TRBJ2-7|.|TRBV9|.
TGTACCAGCAGCGCGAGGGATGGCTACGAGCAGTACTTC
CTSSARDGYEQYF
>TRBJ1-4|.|TRBV28|.
TGTGCCAGCACACCGCGGGCCCTGAGGCGTGGAACTAATGAAAAACTGTTTTTT
CASTPRALRRGTNEKLFF
>TRBJ2-4|TRBD1|TRBV6-2/TRBV6-3|.
TGTGCCAGCAGCCGAGTCCTGACCAACAGGGGCCCCCCCCCGCAGTACTTC
CASSRVLTNRGPPPQYF
>TRBJ2-3|TRBD1|TRBV6-2/TRBV6-3|once
TGTGCCAGCAGTTACCCTACCTTGACAGGGGGGACAGATACGCAGTATTTT
CASSYPTLTGGTDTQYF
>TRBJ2-5|.|TRBV2|few
TGTGCCAGCAGAACTTTAGAGACCCAGTACTTC
CASRTLETQYF
>TRBJ2-7|.|TRBV5-1|few
TGCGCCAGCAGCCTCACGACAGGAGCTTTCGGCGAGCAGTACTTC
CASSLTTGAFGEQYF
>TRBJ2-6|TRBD1|TRBV18|.
TGTGCCAGCTCACAACCGGGACAGGGGGCCGGGGCCAACGTCCTGACTTTC
CASSQPGQGAGANVLTF
>TRBJ1-6|TRBD1|TRBV20-1|once
TGCAGTGCGGCCTTGGACAGGGGTACGTTGAGTTCACCCCTCCACTTT
CSAALDRGTLSSPLHF
>TRBJ2-6|.|TRBV4-3|many
TGCGCCAGCAGTCTGACCCGCGGGACTTCTGGGGCCAACGTCCTGACTTTC
CASSLTRGTSGANVLTF
>TRBJ2-3|.|TRBV10-3|few
TGTGCCATCAGTGTAAGGCAGGGGAGCACAGATACGCAGTATTTT
CAISVRQGSTDTQYF
>TRBJ1-1|.|TRBV15|.
TGTGCCACCAGCAGAGAGGGGGACAAGGCTTTCTTT
CATSREGDKAFF
>TRBJ2-3|.|TRBV10-1|.
TGCGCCAGCAGTGAGTTACCGAGTGCTGATACGCAGTATTTT
CASSELPSADTQYF
>TRBJ2-1|.|TRBV3-1|.
TGTGCCAGCAGGGGGATTAATGGGCAGTTCTTC
CASRGINGQFF
>TRBJ1-2|.|TRBV5-4|few
TGTGCCAGCAGCTTGTATAGCGAGGGTCACACCTTC
CASSLYSEGHTF
>TRBJ2-7|TRBD1|TRBV4-1|many
TGCGCCAGCAGCCCCGGACAGGGGGCGACCTACGAGCAGTACTTC
CASSPGQGATYEQYF
>TRBJ1-5|.|TRBV6-1|.
TGTGCCAGCAGGCTGGACAGAGCAACTCAGCCCCAGCATTTT
CASRLDRATQPQHF
>TRBJ2-7|TRBD2|TRBV5-1|.
TGCGCCAGCAGCAGGAAAAGCGGGGAAAACTACGAGCAGTACTTC
CASSRKSGENYEQYF
>TRBJ1-1|TRBD1|TRBV6-1|few
TGTGCCAGCAGTGACCAGACAGGGATGAACACTGAAGCTTTCTTT
CASSDQTGMNTEAFF